The sequence of this T cell receptor (beta chain) was determined in a study of blood T cell repertoires in COVID-19. Clones were read by immunoSEQ multiplex PCR, and TCRdb kept only the in-frame ones, dropping some. The sample yields under 250,000 clones, 86% seen once. This TCR was recovered from a man aged 50 or older with COVID-19, enrolled during active disease. The sample was peripheral blood.

The CDR3 is CASSYRRRTGRLGAFF. As DNA, the CDR3 is TGTGCCAGCAGTTACCGCCGGCGGACAGGCCGCCTGGGGGCTTTCTTT. The chain combines TRBV6-5 with TRBJ1-1, with 7 nucleotides matching TRBD1. The germline V gene has CDR1 MNHEY and CDR2 SVGAGI. There are 16 residues in the CDR3. V lost 2 bases, J lost 11 bases, and 17 bases stayed unmatched.